This TCR beta chain was retrieved from a study of cytomegalovirus exposure and HLA in healthy donors. Whole-study results and caveats: Testing in vitro showed a few CMV-associated chains specific for CMV antigens. According to the study, roughly 180 TCR beta chains were cytomegalovirus-associated.

A multiplex PCR was run with 60 Vbeta primers and 13 Jbeta primers. The method was immunoSEQ multiplex PCR; TCRdb's version includes in-frame clones alone and lacks a portion of them. The profile shows fewer than 250,000 clones, over 80% of them singletons. CDR1 and CDR2 (germline): MNHEY, SVGAGI. V was clipped by 5 bases and J by 7 bases, with 18 bases between them. This CDR3 region has 15 residues. Turning to this clone: Its antigen is as yet unknown.

The TCR originated in a boy between 2 and 10 years old in good health and CMV-seronegative. The V call is TRBV6-5, the J call TRBJ2-1; TRBD2 is a possible D gene (6 bases). Source material: PBMCs. The CDR3 DNA reads TGTGCCAGCAGTCAGAGGGACTCCATAGAGAATGAGCAGTTCTTC. Amino acid sequence: CASSQRDSIENEQFF.